This T cell receptor (beta chain) was identified during a study of preoperative IRX-2 immunotherapy in early breast cancer. The germline V gene has CDR1 LNHDA and CDR2 SQIVND (reference sequence). Trimming at V came to 6 bases and at J to 4 bases, leaving 8 bases not matched to a gene. The CDR3 loop spans 15 amino acids. As for treatment: preoperative locoregional IRX-2 cytokine immunotherapy. This phase Ib study tested locoregional IRX-2 cytokine immunotherapy given before surgery. Profiling relied on immunoSEQ multiplex PCR, and the TCRdb table lists in-frame clones only, not all of them. The sample lists roughly 62,000 clones; around 94% were seen once.

J is TRBJ1-2 and V is TRBV19; 10 bases map to TRBD1. The clonotype was recovered from a human donor with breast cancer. The specimen was collected from a patient treated with IRX-2 immunotherapy. The CDR3 DNA sequence: TGTGCCAGTAGCCTCGACAGGGGGCGCGGCTATGGCTACACCTTC. It translates to CASSLDRGRGYGYTF.